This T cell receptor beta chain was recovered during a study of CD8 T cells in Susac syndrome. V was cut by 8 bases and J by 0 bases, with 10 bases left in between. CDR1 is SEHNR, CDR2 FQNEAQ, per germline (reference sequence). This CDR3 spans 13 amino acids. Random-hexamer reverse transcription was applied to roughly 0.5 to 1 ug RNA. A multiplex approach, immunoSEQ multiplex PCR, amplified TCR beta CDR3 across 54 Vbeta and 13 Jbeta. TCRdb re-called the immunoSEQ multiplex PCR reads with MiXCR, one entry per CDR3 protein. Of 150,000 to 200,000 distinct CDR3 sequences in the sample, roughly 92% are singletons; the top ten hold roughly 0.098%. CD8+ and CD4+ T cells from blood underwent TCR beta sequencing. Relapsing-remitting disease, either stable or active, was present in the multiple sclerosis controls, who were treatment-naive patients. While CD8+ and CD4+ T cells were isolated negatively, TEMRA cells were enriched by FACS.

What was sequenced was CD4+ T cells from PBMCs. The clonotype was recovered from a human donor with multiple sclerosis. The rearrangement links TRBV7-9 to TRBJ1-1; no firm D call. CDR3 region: CASSGGMNTEAFF. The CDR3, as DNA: TGTGCCAGCTCGGGCGGCATGAACACTGAAGCTTTCTTT.